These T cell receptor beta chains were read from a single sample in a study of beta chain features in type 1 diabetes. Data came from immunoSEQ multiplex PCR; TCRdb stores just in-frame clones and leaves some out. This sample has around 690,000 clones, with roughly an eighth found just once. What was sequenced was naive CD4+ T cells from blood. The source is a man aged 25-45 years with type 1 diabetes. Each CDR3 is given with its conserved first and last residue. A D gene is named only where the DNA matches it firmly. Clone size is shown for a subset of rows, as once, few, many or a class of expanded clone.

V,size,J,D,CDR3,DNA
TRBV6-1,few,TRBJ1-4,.,CASRSGFTEKLFF,TGTGCCAGCAGAAGTGGGTTCACTGAAAAACTGTTTTTT
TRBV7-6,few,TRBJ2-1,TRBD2,CASSFPSGGANNEQFF,TGTGCCAGCAGCTTCCCCAGCGGGGGGGCCAACAATGAGCAGTTCTTC
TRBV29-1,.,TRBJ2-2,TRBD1,CSVAVTGWDTGELFF,TGCAGCGTTGCGGTGACAGGGTGGGACACCGGGGAGCTGTTTTTT
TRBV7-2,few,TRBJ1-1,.,CASSLDRGGTEAFF,TGTGCCAGCAGCTTGGATCGGGGGGGAACTGAAGCTTTCTTT
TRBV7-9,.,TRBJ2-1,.,CASSFGTGNNEQFF,TGTGCCAGCAGCTTCGGTACGGGGAACAATGAGCAGTTCTTC
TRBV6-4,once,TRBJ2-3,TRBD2,CASSLGLAGPDTQYF,TGTGCCAGCAGCCTCGGACTAGCGGGGCCAGATACGCAGTATTTT
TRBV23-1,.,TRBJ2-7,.,CASNRQDLPYEQYF,TGCGCCAGCAATCGACAGGACCTACCCTACGAGCAGTACTTC
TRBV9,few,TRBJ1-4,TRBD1,CASSPRTGFNEKLFF,TGTGCCAGCAGCCCGCGGACAGGCTTTAATGAAAAACTGTTTTTT
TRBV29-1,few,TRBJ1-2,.,CSVGQTNYGYTF,TGCAGCGTTGGACAGACTAACTATGGCTACACCTTC
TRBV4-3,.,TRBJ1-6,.,CASSQASGGLNSPLHF,TGCGCCAGCAGCCAAGCCAGCGGGGGATTGAATTCACCCCTCCACTTT
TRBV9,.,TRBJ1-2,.,CASSVTDRSSRDYGYTF,TGTGCCAGCAGCGTGACAGATCGCTCAAGCAGGGACTATGGCTACACCTTC
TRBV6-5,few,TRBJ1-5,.,CASSYSWQGVDQPQHF,TGTGCCAGCAGTTACTCGTGGCAGGGCGTCGATCAGCCCCAGCATTTT
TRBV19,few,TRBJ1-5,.,CASSPDFNQPQHF,TGTGCCAGCTCTCCAGATTTCAATCAGCCCCAGCATTTT
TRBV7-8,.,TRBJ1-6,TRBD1,CASSLASTGYSPLHF,TGTGCCAGCAGCTTAGCCTCGACAGGGTATTCACCCCTCCACTTT
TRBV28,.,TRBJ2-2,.,CASLQGPNTGELFF,TGTGCCAGCTTACAGGGCCCGAACACCGGGGAGCTGTTTTTT
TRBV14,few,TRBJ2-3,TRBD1,CASRITGVIDTQYF,TGTGCCAGCAGAATAACAGGGGTGATAGATACGCAGTATTTT
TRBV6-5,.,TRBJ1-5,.,CASSYSAAINQPQHF,TGTGCCAGCAGTTACTCGGCCGCAATCAATCAGCCCCAGCATTTT
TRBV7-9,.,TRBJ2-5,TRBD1,CASSFGEGARETQYF,TGTGCCAGCAGCTTCGGCGAGGGGGCGCGAGAGACCCAGTACTTC
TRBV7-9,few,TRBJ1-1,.,CASSLEVALGRTMNTEAFF,TGTGCCAGCAGCTTAGAGGTGGCCTTAGGACGGACCATGAACACTGAAGCTTTCTTT
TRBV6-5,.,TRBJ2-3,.,CASSYLQGTDTQYF,TGTGCCAGCAGTTACTTACAGGGTACAGATACGCAGTATTTT
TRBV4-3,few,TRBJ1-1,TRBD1,CASSQGTGKENTEAFF,TGCGCCAGCAGCCAAGGGACAGGGAAGGAGAACACTGAAGCTTTCTTT
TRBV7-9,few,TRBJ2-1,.,CASSLAAGTYNEQFF,TGTGCCAGCAGCTTAGCGGCAGGGACCTACAATGAGCAGTTCTTC
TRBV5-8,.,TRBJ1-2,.,CASSSTGRGYGYTF,TGTGCCAGCAGCTCGACAGGTCGGGGCTATGGCTACACCTTC
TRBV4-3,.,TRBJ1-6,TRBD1,CASSQAPGQNNSPLHF,TGCGCCAGCAGCCAAGCCCCGGGACAGAATAATTCACCCCTCCACTTT
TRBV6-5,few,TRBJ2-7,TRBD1,CASRDRGLYEQYF,TGTGCCAGCAGGGACAGGGGGCTCTACGAGCAGTACTTC
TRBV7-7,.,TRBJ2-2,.,CASSFEGQGGELFF,TGTGCTAGCAGCTTCGAGGGCCAGGGCGGGGAGCTGTTTTTT
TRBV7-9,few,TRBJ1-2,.,CASSLEYAETYGYTF,TGTGCCAGCAGCCTTGAGTACGCGGAGACCTATGGCTACACCTTC
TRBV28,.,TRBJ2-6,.,CASSSRSSGANVLTF,TGTGCCAGCAGTTCGCGGAGCTCTGGGGCCAACGTCCTGACTTTC
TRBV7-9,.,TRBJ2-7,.,CASSLEGGEQYF,TGTGCCAGCAGCTTAGAAGGAGGCGAGCAGTACTTC
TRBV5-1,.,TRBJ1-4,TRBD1,CASSLGPGQANEKLFF,TGCGCCAGCAGCTTGGGGCCGGGACAGGCTAATGAAAAACTGTTTTTT
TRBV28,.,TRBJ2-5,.,CASSVSGALGTQYF,TGTGCCAGCAGTGTCTCCGGGGCCTTGGGGACCCAGTACTTC
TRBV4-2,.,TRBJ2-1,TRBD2,CASSQLAGRYNEQFF,TGTGCCAGCAGCCAACTAGCGGGGCGGTACAATGAGCAGTTCTTC
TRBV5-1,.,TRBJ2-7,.,CASSFGPLDEQYF,TGCGCCAGCAGCTTTGGACCTCTCGACGAGCAGTACTTC
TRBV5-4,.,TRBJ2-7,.,CASSLGIYEQYF,TGTGCCAGCAGCTTGGGGATCTACGAGCAGTACTTC
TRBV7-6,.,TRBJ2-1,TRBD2,CASSLGVAGGVTTEQFF,TGTGCCAGCAGCTTAGGGGTAGCGGGGGGTGTTACTACTGAGCAGTTCTTC
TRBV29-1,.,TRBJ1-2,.,CSVGLARKAGYGYTF,TGCAGCGTTGGTCTGGCTAGAAAAGCCGGATATGGCTACACCTTC
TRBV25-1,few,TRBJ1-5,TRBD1,CASSEGQYNQPQHF,TGTGCCAGCAGTGAGGGACAGTACAATCAGCCCCAGCATTTT
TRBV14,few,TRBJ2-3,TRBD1,CASRPGTGTSDTQYF,TGTGCCAGCAGGCCCGGGACAGGGACCTCAGATACGCAGTATTTT
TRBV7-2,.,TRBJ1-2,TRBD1,CASSLGGGTGYGYTF,TGTGCCAGCAGCTTAGGTGGCGGGACAGGGTACGGCTACACCTTC
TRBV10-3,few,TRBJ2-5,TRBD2,CAISESDSGAPETQYF,TGTGCCATCAGTGAGTCGGATAGCGGGGCACCAGAGACCCAGTACTTC
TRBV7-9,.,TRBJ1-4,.,CASSPGATAATNEKLFF,TGTGCCAGCAGCCCCGGGGCAACAGCTGCAACTAATGAAAAACTGTTTTTT
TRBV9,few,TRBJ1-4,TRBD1,CASSYGTGGEKLFF,TGTGCCAGCAGTTACGGGACAGGGGGAGAAAAACTGTTTTTT
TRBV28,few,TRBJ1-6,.,CASSLRGDSPLHF,TGTGCCAGCAGTCTCCGGGGGGATTCACCCCTCCACTTT
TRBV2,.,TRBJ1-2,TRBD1,CASSEMGQEASYGYTF,TGTGCCAGCAGTGAAATGGGACAGGAGGCTTCCTATGGCTACACCTTC
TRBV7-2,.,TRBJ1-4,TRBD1,CASSFGTGYEKLFF,TGTGCCAGCAGCTTCGGGACAGGGTACGAAAAACTGTTTTTT
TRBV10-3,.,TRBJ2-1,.,CAISESGRNEQFF,TGTGCCATCAGTGAGTCGGGGCGGAATGAGCAGTTCTTC
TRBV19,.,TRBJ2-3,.,CASSIAAATDTQYF,TGTGCCAGTAGTATCGCAGCGGCTACAGATACGCAGTATTTT
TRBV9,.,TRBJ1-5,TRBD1,CASSSRTGRGQPQHF,TGTGCCAGCAGCTCACGGACAGGGCGTGGTCAGCCCCAGCATTTT
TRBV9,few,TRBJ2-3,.,CASSATGGYTDTQYF,TGTGCCAGCAGCGCGACAGGAGGGTATACAGATACGCAGTATTTT
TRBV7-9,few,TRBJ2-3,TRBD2,CASSSGLAGDTQYF,TGTGCCAGCAGCTCGGGCCTAGCGGGGGATACGCAGTATTTT
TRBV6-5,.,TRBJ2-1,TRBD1,CASSRDRGLGLQFF,TGTGCCAGCAGCAGGGACAGGGGGCTTGGGTTGCAGTTCTTC
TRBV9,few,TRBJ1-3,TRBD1,CASSGRGLGTIYF,TGTGCCAGCAGCGGCAGGGGGCTAGGCACCATATATTTT
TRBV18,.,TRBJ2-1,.,CASSPSSSRRASDEQFF,TGTGCCAGCTCACCTTCCTCTTCTCGTAGAGCATCCGATGAGCAGTTCTTC
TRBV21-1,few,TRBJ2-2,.,CASLGTGRTGELFF,TGTGCCAGCCTAGGGACAGGGCGTACCGGGGAGCTGTTTTTT
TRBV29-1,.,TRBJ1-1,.,CSVDHWGDTEAFF,TGCAGCGTTGACCACTGGGGGGACACTGAAGCTTTCTTT
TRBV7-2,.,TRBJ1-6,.,CASSLARANSPLHF,TGTGCCAGCAGCTTAGCGAGGGCCAATTCACCCCTCCACTTT
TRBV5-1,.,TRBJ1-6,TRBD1,CASSPAAVGQGDSPLHF,TGCGCCAGCAGCCCCGCAGCCGTAGGACAGGGCGATTCACCCCTCCACTTT
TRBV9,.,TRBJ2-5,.,CASSLASRETQYF,TGTGCCAGCAGTCTAGCGTCTCGAGAGACCCAGTACTTC